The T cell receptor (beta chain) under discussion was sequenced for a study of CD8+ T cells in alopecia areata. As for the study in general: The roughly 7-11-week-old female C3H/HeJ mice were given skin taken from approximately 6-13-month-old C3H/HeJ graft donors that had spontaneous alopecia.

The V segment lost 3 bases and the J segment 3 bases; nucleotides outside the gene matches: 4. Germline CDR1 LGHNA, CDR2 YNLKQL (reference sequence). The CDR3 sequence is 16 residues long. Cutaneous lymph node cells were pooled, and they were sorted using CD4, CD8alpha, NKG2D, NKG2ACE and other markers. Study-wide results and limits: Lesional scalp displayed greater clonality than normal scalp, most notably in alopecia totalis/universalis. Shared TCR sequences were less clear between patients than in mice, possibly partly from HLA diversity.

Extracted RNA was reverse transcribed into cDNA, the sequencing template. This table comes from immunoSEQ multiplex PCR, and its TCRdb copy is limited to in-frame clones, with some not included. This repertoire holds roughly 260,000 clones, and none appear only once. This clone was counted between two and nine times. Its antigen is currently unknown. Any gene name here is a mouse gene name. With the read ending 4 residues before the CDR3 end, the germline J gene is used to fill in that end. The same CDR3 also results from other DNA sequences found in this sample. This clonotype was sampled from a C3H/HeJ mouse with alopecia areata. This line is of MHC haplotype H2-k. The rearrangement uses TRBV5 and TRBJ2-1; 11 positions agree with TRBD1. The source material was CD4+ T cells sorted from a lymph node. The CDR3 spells CASSHPGTGGYAEQFF. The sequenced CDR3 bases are TGTGCCAGCAGCCACCCCGGGACAGGGGGCTATGCT.